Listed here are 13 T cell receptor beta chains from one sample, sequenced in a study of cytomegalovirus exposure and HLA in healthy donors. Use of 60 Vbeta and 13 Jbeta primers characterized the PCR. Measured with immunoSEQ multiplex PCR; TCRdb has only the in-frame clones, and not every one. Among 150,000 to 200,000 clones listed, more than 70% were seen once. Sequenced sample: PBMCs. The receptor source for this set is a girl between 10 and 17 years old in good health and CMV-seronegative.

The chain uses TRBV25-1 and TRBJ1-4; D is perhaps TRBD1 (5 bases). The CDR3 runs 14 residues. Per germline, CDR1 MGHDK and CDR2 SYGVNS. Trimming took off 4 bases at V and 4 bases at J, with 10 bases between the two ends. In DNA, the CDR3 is TGTGCCAGCAGTGCGAGACAGAGTAATGAAAAACTGTTTTTT. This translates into CASSARQSNEKLFF.

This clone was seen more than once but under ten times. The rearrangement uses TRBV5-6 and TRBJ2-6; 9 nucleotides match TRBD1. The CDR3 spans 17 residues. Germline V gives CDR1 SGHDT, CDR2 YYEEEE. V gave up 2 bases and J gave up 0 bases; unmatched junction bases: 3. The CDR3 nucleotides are TGTGCCAGCAGCTTTCCGGGACAGGGCTCTGGGGCCAACGTCCTGACTTTC. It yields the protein CASSFPGQGSGANVLTF.

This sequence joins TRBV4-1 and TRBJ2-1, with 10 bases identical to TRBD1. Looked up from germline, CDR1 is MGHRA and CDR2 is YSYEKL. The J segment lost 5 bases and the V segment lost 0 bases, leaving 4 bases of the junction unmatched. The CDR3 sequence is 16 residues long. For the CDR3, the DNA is TGCGCCAGCAGCCAAGATTGGGGACAGGGGAACAATGAGCAGTTCTTC. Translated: CASSQDWGQGNNEQFF.

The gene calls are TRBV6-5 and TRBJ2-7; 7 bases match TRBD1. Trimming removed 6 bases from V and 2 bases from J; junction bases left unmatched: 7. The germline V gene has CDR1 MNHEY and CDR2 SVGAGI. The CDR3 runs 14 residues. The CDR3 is CASSGTANAYEQYF. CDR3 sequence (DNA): TGTGCCAGCAGCGGGACAGCCAATGCCTACGAGCAGTACTTC.

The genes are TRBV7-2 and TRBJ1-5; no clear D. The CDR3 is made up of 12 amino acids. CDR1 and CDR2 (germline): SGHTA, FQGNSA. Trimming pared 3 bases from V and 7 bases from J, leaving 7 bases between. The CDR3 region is CASSFGSQPQHF. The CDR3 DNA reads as TGTGCCAGCAGCTTCGGGAGCCAGCCCCAGCATTTT.

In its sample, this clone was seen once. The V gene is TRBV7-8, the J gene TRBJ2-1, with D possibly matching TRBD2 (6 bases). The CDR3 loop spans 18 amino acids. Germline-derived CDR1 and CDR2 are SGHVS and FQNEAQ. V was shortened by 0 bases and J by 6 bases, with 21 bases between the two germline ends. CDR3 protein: CASSLALRDSVILNEQFF. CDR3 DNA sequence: TGTGCCAGCAGCTTAGCGTTGAGGGACTCGGTTATCCTCAATGAGCAGTTCTTC.

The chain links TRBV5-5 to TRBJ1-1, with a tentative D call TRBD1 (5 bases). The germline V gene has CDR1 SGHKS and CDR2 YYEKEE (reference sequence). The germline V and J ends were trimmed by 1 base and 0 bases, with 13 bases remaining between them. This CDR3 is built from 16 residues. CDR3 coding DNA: TGTGCCAGCAGCTTGTCGGCAGGGTATTTGAACACTGAAGCTTTCTTT. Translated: CASSLSAGYLNTEAFF. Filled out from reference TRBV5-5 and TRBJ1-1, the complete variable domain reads DAGVTQSPTHLIKTRGQQVTLRCSPISGHKSVSWYQQVLGQGPQFIFQYYEKEERGRGNFPDRFSARQFPNYSSELNVNALLLGDSALYLCASSLSAGYLNTEAFFGQGTRLTVV.

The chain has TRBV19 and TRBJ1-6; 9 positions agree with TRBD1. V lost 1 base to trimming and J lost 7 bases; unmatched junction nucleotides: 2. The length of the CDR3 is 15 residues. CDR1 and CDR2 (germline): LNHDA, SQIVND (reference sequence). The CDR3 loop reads CASSIGGQGNSPLHF. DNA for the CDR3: TGTGCCAGTAGTATAGGCGGACAGGGGAATTCACCCCTCCACTTT.

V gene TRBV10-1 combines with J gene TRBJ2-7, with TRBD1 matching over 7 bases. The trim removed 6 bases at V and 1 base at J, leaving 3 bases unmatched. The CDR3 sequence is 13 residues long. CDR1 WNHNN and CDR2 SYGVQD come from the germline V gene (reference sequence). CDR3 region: CASSGDRSYEQYF. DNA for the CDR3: TGCGCCAGCAGCGGGGACAGATCCTACGAGCAGTACTTC.

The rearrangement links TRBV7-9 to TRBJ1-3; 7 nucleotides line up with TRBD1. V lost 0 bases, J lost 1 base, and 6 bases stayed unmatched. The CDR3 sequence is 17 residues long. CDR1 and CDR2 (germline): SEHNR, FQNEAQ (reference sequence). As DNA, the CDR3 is TGTGCCAGCAGCTTAGCTTCGGGACAGTATTCTGGAAACACCATATATTTT. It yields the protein CASSLASGQYSGNTIYF.

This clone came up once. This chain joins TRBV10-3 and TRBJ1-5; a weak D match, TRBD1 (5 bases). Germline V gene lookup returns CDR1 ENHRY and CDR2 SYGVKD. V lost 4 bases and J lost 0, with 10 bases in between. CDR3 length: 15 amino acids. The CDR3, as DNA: TGTGCCATCAGTGGGGGCTCGGGTAGCAATCAGCCCCAGCATTTT. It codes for CAISGGSGSNQPQHF.

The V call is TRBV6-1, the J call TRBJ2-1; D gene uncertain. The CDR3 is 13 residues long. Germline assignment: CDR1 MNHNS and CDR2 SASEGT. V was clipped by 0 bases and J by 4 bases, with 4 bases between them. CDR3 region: CASSEAQYNEQFF. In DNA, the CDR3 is TGTGCCAGCAGTGAAGCCCAATACAATGAGCAGTTCTTC.

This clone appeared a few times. The CDR3 here is CASRPTGGNTEAFF. The CDR3 DNA reads as TGTGCCAGCAGGCCGACAGGGGGAAACACTGAAGCTTTCTTT. The chain uses TRBV28 and TRBJ1-1, with 9 nucleotides matching TRBD1. Germline values: CDR1 MDHEN, CDR2 SYDVKM. CDR3 length: 14 residues. J was trimmed by 2 bases and V by 6 bases; bases with no gene match: 4.